This TCR beta chain appears in the sequencing data of a study of blood T cell repertoires in COVID-19. The wider study: Samples taken during acute and convalescent COVID-19 were collected in the United States, Italy and Spain.

Original processing methods: Amplification of reference gene primers provided the estimated nucleated cell counts. The table came from immunoSEQ multiplex PCR; TCRdb's copy has only in-frame clones and leaves some out. That table is the source of V, J and clone size, and D and trimming were worked out from the DNA. Among about 34,000 clones listed, roughly 75% were seen once. Looked up from germline, CDR1 is SGHKS and CDR2 is YYEKEE (reference sequence). Deletions cut 6 bases from V and 4 bases from J, with 15 bases between. The CDR3 contains 14 residues. The chain has TRBV5-5 and TRBJ2-3; weak D call: TRBD1 (5 bases). Sequenced sample: peripheral blood. The TCR originated in a man older than 75 with active or convalescent COVID-19. In DNA form, the CDR3 reads TGTGCCAGCACCCTGTCCAGGGTGGCAGATACGCAGTATTTT. Encoded protein: CASTLSRVADTQYF. The variable domain in full, with the rest retrieved from reference TRBV5-5 and TRBJ2-3, is DAGVTQSPTHLIKTRGQQVTLRCSPISGHKSVSWYQQVLGQGPQFIFQYYEKEERGRGNFPDRFSARQFPNYSSELNVNALLLGDSALYLCASTLSRVADTQYFGPGTRLTVL.